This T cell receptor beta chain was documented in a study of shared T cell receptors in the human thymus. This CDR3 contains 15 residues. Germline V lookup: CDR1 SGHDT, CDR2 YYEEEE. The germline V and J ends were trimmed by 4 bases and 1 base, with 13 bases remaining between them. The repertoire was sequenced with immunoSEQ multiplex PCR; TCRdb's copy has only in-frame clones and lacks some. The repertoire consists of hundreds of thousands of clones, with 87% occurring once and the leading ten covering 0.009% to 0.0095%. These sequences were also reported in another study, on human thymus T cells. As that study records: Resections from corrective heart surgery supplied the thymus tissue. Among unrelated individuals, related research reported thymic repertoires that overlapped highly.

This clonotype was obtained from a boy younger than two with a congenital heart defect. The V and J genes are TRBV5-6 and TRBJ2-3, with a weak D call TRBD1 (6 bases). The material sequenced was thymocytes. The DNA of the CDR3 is TGTGCCAGCAGCCACGCAGGGGTCGGCACAGATACGCAGTATTTT. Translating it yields CASSHAGVGTDTQYF.